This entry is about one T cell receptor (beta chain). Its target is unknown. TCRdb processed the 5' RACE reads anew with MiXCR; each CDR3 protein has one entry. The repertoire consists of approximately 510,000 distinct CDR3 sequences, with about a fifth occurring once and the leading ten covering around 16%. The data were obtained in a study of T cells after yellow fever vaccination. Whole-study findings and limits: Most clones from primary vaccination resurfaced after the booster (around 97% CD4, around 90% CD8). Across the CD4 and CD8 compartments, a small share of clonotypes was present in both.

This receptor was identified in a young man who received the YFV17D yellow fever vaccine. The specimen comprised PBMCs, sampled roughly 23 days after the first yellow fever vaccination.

The CDR3 sequence: CASSPGDRGSSPLHF. The DNA of the CDR3 is TGTGCCAGCAGCCCGGGGGACAGGGGTTCTTCACCCCTCCACTTT. The chain joins TRBV12-3 or TRBV12-4 to TRBJ1-6, with TRBD1 matching 10 bases. The junction had 8 bases not matched to a gene; V was cut back by 6 bases and J by 9 bases. The CDR3 totals 15 residues.